These 27 T cell receptor beta chains share one sample of origin, sequenced in a study of Graves' ophthalmopathy and Graves' hyperthyroidism. Using RNA transcripts, the TCR beta CDR3 regions were amplified. HTBI primers were used in a first-round RT-PCR, which preceded a second-round multiplex PCR. TCRdb passed the multiplex PCR reads through MiXCR, listing each CDR3 protein once. In the table there are some 410,000 distinct CDR3 sequences, around 21% of which are singletons. Sequenced input: peripheral blood. The origin of the receptors is a woman younger than 30 with stable Graves' hyperthyroidism.

This clonotype appeared many times. The chain joins TRBV6-1 to TRBJ2-7; D gene ambiguous. Trimming removed 8 bases at V and 0 bases at J, with 11 bases between. Germline lookup yields CDR1 MNHNS and CDR2 SASEGT. CDR3 length equals 13 residues. The CDR3 loop reads CASGDGFSYEQYF. The CDR3, as DNA: TGTGCCAGCGGAGACGGTTTCTCCTACGAGCAGTACTTC.

This clonotype was seen many times. This chain connects TRBV28 to TRBJ2-7; 8 nucleotides align to TRBD2. The J segment lost 7 bases and the V segment lost 2 bases, leaving 4 bases of the junction unmatched. Germline V CDR1 and CDR2: MDHEN, SYDVKM. CDR3 size: 13 residues. This chain's CDR3 is CASSLGTSWEQYF. In DNA, the CDR3 is TGTGCCAGCAGTTTAGGGACTAGTTGGGAGCAGTACTTC.

The sample holds many counts of this clonotype. V usage is TRBV12-3 or TRBV12-4 and J usage is TRBJ2-5; TRBD1 agrees at 10 bases. The CDR3 is 15 amino acids. The V and J ends lost 5 bases and 4 bases, in that order; junction bases with no gene match: 7. The CDR3 sequence is CASSQPGQGLETQYF. CDR3 DNA: TGTGCCAGCAGTCAACCGGGACAGGGGTTAGAGACCCAGTACTTC.

At least ten counts were recorded for this clonotype. The rearrangement uses TRBV19 and TRBJ1-5; a weak D match, TRBD1 (6 bases). The CDR3 contains 13 residues. V dropped 11 bases and J dropped 1 base, with 12 bases sitting between them. Germline V gene sequence: CDR1 LNHDA, CDR2 SQIVND (reference sequence). The CDR3 reads CAGGGRSNQPQHF. For the CDR3, the DNA is TGTGCCGGGGGGGGGCGGAGCAATCAGCCCCAGCATTTT.

This clonotype has ten or more counts. The V call is TRBV4-3, the J call TRBJ1-6; unclear D gene. Germline-derived CDR1 and CDR2 are LGHNA and YSLEER. Trimming stripped 4 bases from V and 0 bases from J, with 7 bases between. The CDR3 has 15 residues. The CDR3 nucleotides are TGCGCCAGCAGCCCCCGAGGCTCCTATAATTCACCCCTCCACTTT. Translating it yields CASSPRGSYNSPLHF.

The chain couples TRBV12-3 or TRBV12-4 to TRBJ1-2, with 8 bases fitting TRBD1. The CDR3 spans 13 residues. The trim removed 6 bases at V and 8 bases at J, leaving 8 bases unmatched. The CDR3 DNA sequence: TGTGCCAGCAGCCATCCGACAGGGGAGGGCTACACCTTC. Translated, it gives CASSHPTGEGYTF.

This clonotype showed up many times. This chain connects TRBV19 to TRBJ2-6; possibly TRBD1 for D (6 bases). Trimming pared 5 bases from V and 3 bases from J, leaving 8 bases between. Germline V gene sequence: CDR1 LNHDA, CDR2 SQIVND (reference sequence). The CDR3 has 14 residues. Written as DNA, the CDR3 is TGTGCCAGTAGTTCAGGGGATGGGGCCAACGTCCTGACTTTC. It translates to CASSSGDGANVLTF.

This clonotype was recorded at least ten times. The J gene is TRBJ2-5, the V gene TRBV24-1; TRBD2 aligns across 7 bases. The CDR3 runs to 16 residues. V shed 5 bases, J shed 5 bases, and the junction held 13 bases outside the gene matches. Germline assignment: CDR1 KGHDR and CDR2 SFDVKD. CDR3 sequence: CATSGPLGGRGETQYF. CDR3 in DNA: TGTGCCACCAGTGGTCCCCTAGGAGGGCGGGGGGAGACCCAGTACTTC.

Many counts were recorded for this clonotype. The chain links TRBV28 to TRBJ1-5; a possible D gene is TRBD1 (6 bases). The ends were cut back, 8 bases at V and 4 bases at J, with 9 bases in the middle. This CDR3 spans 12 amino acids. CDR1 and CDR2 (germline): MDHEN, SYDVKM. The CDR3 sequence: CASLTGNQPQHF. Written as DNA, the CDR3 is TGTGCCAGCCTCACAGGGAATCAGCCCCAGCATTTT.

The rearrangement uses TRBV4-1 and TRBJ1-2, with D tentatively TRBD1 (5 bases). V was cut by 4 bases and J by 4 bases, with 13 bases left in between. Per germline, CDR1 MGHRA and CDR2 YSYEKL. This CDR3 has 14 residues. The CDR3 nucleotides read TGCGCCAGCAGCCCGGGGCGGGGGATCTATGGCTACACCTTC. Translated: CASSPGRGIYGYTF.

This clonotype was seen repeatedly, ten times or more. The chain links TRBV12-3 or TRBV12-4 to TRBJ1-2, with D unclear. Deletions cut 6 bases from V and 4 bases from J, with 9 bases between. This CDR3 has 12 residues. The CDR3 DNA sequence: TGTGCCAGCAGCCGGGGTTCCTATGGCTACACCTTC. Translated: CASSRGSYGYTF.

Remarks on this clonotype: Since a much larger clone is just one base distant, this may be a read error. V and J are TRBV5-1 and TRBJ2-7; D is perhaps TRBD1 (6 bases). CDR3 length: 15 residues. The germline V gene has CDR1 SGHRS and CDR2 YFSETQ. The V end lost 6 bases, the J end lost 5 bases, and 21 bases lay between the germline ends. CDR3 amino acids: CASTRRVRGSNEQYF. CDR3 sequence (DNA): TGCGCCAGCACCCGACGGGTCAGGGGATCAAACGAGCAGTACTTC.

Ten or more counts support this clonotype. The chain links TRBV15 to TRBJ2-2; 8 bases are shared with TRBD1. The germline CDR1 and CDR2 sequences are LNHNV and YYDKDF (reference sequence). This CDR3 spans 17 amino acids. Trimming cost V 0 bases and J 1 base; bases outside gene matches: 4. In DNA form, the CDR3 reads TGTGCCACCAGCAGAGATCATGGGACAGGGAACACCGGGGAGCTGTTTTTT. This sequence encodes CATSRDHGTGNTGELFF. Using reference TRBV15 and TRBJ2-2 for the parts outside the CDR3, the full variable domain is DAMVIQNPRYQVTQFGKPVTLSCSQTLNHNVMYWYQQKSSQAPKLLFHYYDKDFNNEADTPDNFQSRRPNTSFCFLDIRSPGLGDTAMYLCATSRDHGTGNTGELFFGEGSRLTVL.

This clonotype was seen many times. The rearrangement joins TRBV19 to TRBJ1-3; D uncertain. Trimming took off 5 bases at V and 0 bases at J, with 17 bases between the two ends. Germline CDR1 and CDR2: LNHDA and SQIVND (reference sequence). This CDR3 is 17 amino acids long. CDR3 in amino acids: CASSPRSQAFSGNTIYF. The CDR3 DNA follows: TGTGCCAGTAGTCCACGTTCCCAGGCGTTCTCTGGAAACACCATATATTTT.

This clonotype was recorded at least ten times. The chain employs TRBV6-1 and TRBJ2-7; 9 bases match TRBD2. CDR3 length equals 15 residues. Germline V lookup: CDR1 MNHNS, CDR2 SASEGT. V trimming: 5 bases; J trimming: 4 bases; junction bases outside the gene matches: 9. The CDR3 sequence: CASSRPGAGGYEQYF. The CDR3, as DNA: TGTGCCAGCAGTCGCCCGGGAGCGGGAGGTTACGAGCAGTACTTC.

This clonotype was counted at least ten times. CDR3 in amino acids: CASSYQVSGANVLTF. The CDR3 bases are TGTGCCAGCAGTTACCAGGTCTCTGGGGCCAACGTCCTGACTTTC. The chain has TRBV6-5 and TRBJ2-6; D gene unclear. Trimming shortened V by 2 bases and J by 0 bases, and 5 bases separated the two germline ends. The CDR3 covers 15 residues. Looked up from germline, CDR1 is MNHEY and CDR2 is SVGAGI.

In its sample, this clonotype was seen many times. V usage is TRBV6-5 and J usage is TRBJ1-5, with a possible D match to TRBD1 (5 bases). Germline V gene lookup returns CDR1 MNHEY and CDR2 SVGAGI. The CDR3 is made up of 14 amino acids. V lost 5 bases, J lost 6 bases, and 14 bases lay in between. The CDR3 nucleotides read TGTGCCAGCAGTACTAGCGGGGGGTTTCAGCCCCAGCATTTT. This codes for CASSTSGGFQPQHF.

V and J are TRBV5-1 and TRBJ1-3; TRBD1 aligns across 10 bases. Trimming removed 7 bases from V and 2 bases from J; junction bases left unmatched: 6. The CDR3 sequence is 15 residues long. The germline V gene has CDR1 SGHRS and CDR2 YFSETQ. CDR3 protein: CASARGTGAGNTIYF. The CDR3 region has the DNA TGCGCCAGCGCCCGGGGGACAGGGGCTGGAAACACCATATATTTT.

V is TRBV30 and J is TRBJ1-2; D not certain. This CDR3 has 13 residues. From germline, CDR1 is GTSNPN and CDR2 SVGIG (reference sequence). Between the trimmed V and J ends, which lost 8 bases and 6 bases, there was a span of 19 bases. CDR3 bases: TGTGCCACGACGGACGGGGAAAACGATGGCTACACCTTC. Its translation: CATTDGENDGYTF.

This clonotype was observed a handful of times. V usage is TRBV5-1 and J usage is TRBJ2-3; maybe TRBD1 (6 bases). Germline assignment: CDR1 SGHRS and CDR2 YFSETQ. There are 15 residues in the CDR3. Trimming took 0 bases from V and 0 from J, leaving 8 bases between them. Here the CDR3 reads CASSLAGTSTDTQYF. In nucleotides, the CDR3 is TGCGCCAGCAGCTTGGCCGGGACAAGCACAGATACGCAGTATTTT.

Many counts were recorded for this clonotype. The chain carries TRBV7-9 and TRBJ2-5; 8 bases line up with TRBD2. There are 14 residues in the CDR3. The ends lost 6 bases at V and 4 bases at J; junction bases unmatched: 7. In germline, CDR1 is SEHNR, CDR2 FQNEAQ (reference sequence). The CDR3 region has the DNA TGTGCCAGCAGTCACCCGGGAGGGGTAGAGACCCAGTACTTC. It translates to CASSHPGGVETQYF. The variable domain in full, with the rest retrieved from reference TRBV7-9 and TRBJ2-5, is DTGVSQNPRHKITKRGQNVTFRCDPISEHNRLYWYRQTLGQGPEFLTYFQNEAQLEKSRLLSDRFSAERPKGSFSTLEIQRTEQGDSAMYLCASSHPGGVETQYFGPGTRLLVL.

The V call is TRBV15, the J call TRBJ2-7, with D maybe TRBD1 (5 bases). The CDR3 has 13 amino acids. Trimming shortened V by 1 base and J by 2 bases, and 6 bases separated the two germline ends. CDR1 is LNHNV and CDR2 is YYDKDF in the germline V gene (reference sequence). The CDR3 nucleotides read TGTGCCACCAGCAGAGCCAGGGCCTACGAGCAGTACTTC. Residues: CATSRARAYEQYF.

The rearrangement joins TRBV12-3 or TRBV12-4 to TRBJ2-7; 9 bases align to TRBD1. Unmatched junction bases numbered 5, after V lost 4 bases and J lost 1 base. This CDR3 spans 15 amino acids. The CDR3 loop reads CASSSRDRVSYEQYF. The CDR3 DNA sequence: TGTGCCAGCAGTTCCCGGGACAGGGTATCCTACGAGCAGTACTTC.

Worth noting for this clonotype: Possible read error: a much larger clone is one base away. The rearrangement joins TRBV12-3 or TRBV12-4 to TRBJ2-3; 9 positions match TRBD1. The CDR3 covers 12 residues. J lost 6 bases, V lost 6 bases, and 1 base had no gene match. The CDR3 DNA sequence: TGTGCCAGCAGCGGGACAGGGGATACGCAGTATTTT. Residues: CASSGTGDTQYF.

This clonotype has at least ten counts. This chain links TRBV10-2 with TRBJ1-5; no firm D call. The germline V gene has CDR1 WSHSY and CDR2 SAAADI. There are 14 residues in the CDR3. V dropped 3 bases and J dropped 2 bases, with 8 bases sitting between them. The CDR3 protein is CASSDKRGNQPQHF. The CDR3 nucleotides are TGCGCCAGCAGTGACAAGAGGGGCAATCAGCCCCAGCATTTT.

The J gene is TRBJ1-5, the V gene TRBV12-3 or TRBV12-4; 12 nucleotides match TRBD1. After removal of 6 bases from V and 5 bases from J, the junction contained 8 bases not matched to a gene. The CDR3 loop spans 16 amino acids. CDR3 nucleotide sequence: TGTGCCAGCAGCCCGGGGACAGGGGGCTTCCATCAGCCCCAGCATTTT. Residues: CASSPGTGGFHQPQHF.

This chain connects TRBV15 to TRBJ2-7, with TRBD1 as a possible D gene (6 bases). The CDR3 is 15 amino acids. Germline CDR1 reads LNHNV; CDR2 reads YYDKDF (reference sequence). V was cut by 0 bases and J by 4 bases, with 13 bases left in between. The DNA for the CDR3 is TGTGCCACCAGCAGAGACCCCGGGACACCTTACGAGCAGTACTTC. This gives the protein CATSRDPGTPYEQYF.